This T cell receptor (beta chain) was sequenced during a study of T cell responses to AZD1222 COVID-19 vaccine. Study at large: Samples with a second dose at about 4 or about 12 weeks were pooled together.

The V gene's germline CDR1 is SGHDN and CDR2 FVKESK. The CDR3 contains 16 residues. With 4 bases clipped from V and 4 bases from J, the junction kept 9 bases outside the gene matches. Sequenced by immunoSEQ multiplex PCR; TCRdb stores in-frame clones only, minus some. This repertoire shows about 120,000 clones, about 87% found once; its top ten account for 8.4%. The clonotype originates from an adult in good health. The genes are TRBV14 and TRBJ2-3; TRBD2 matches 9 bases. Material: peripheral blood, obtained on day 0 of AZD1222 vaccination. The CDR3 reads CASSRQTSGFSDTQYF. CDR3 nucleotides: TGTGCCAGCAGCCGCCAGACTAGCGGATTTTCAGATACGCAGTATTTT.